This T cell receptor (beta chain) was obtained from a study of blood T cell repertoires in COVID-19 (dated by TCRdb to 2019 to 2021). In the study overall: Collaborator samples came from the United States, Italy and Spain and covered acute and convalescent phases of COVID-19. The prospective study material was composed of cDNA or gDNA derived from T cells, B-cell-depleted T cells, or PBMCs. Subjects who had been exposed to COVID-19, were actively infected with it, or had recovered from it provided the deeply sampled blood TCRbeta repertoires that made up the dataset. The repertoires were released in a freely available public database intended as a resource for research on the immune response to SARS-CoV-2. Samples were obtained from the ongoing ImmuneRACE study (first 160 participants) and from over 1,000 subjects provided by 6 global collaborators. A de-identified subject ID, COVID-19 status, age in years and sex were almost always included in the sample metadata. Where available, HLA class I and class II types were taken from metadata supplied by the sample provider and were not determined by assay-based typing. What the study reported, not specific to this receptor: How much clinical and demographic metadata was included differed by source and by participant, and the metadata was provided uncurated.

A word on this clone: What this receptor recognizes is not known. No base quality information exists; no much larger clone differs at one position.

TCRbeta CDR3 regions were amplified from genomic DNA using the immunoSEQ Assay, a bias-controlled multiplex PCR. The original pipeline was this. Within the assay, amplification of reference gene primers was used to estimate how many nucleated cells each sample contained. To quantify the absolute abundance of each unique TCRbeta CDR3 rearrangement, sequence reads were collapsed and filtered. For each sample, productive Simpson clonality was calculated as the square root of Simpson's diversity index across productive rearrangements. TCRdb took over this immuneACCESS table, retaining in-frame rearrangements with V and J assigned. Such tables are incomplete; in checked studies, under half of the missing clones stem from an unresolved V gene, and the remainder is unexplained. V and J calls and clone size are as listed in that table; D and trimming were resolved from the DNA. The sample has 110,000 to 150,000 clones on record, around 80% of them singletons. The biggest ten clones account for roughly 14% of the sample.

Whole blood was collected in K2EDTA tubes by collaborating institutions according to the institutions' own protocols. For TCRbeta analysis, collaborators shipped samples as frozen whole blood, isolated PBMCs, or DNA extracted from either of those sample types. CDR1 SGHRS and CDR2 YFSETQ were looked up in the germline V gene. The CDR3 runs 16 amino acids, cysteine and phenylalanine included. The only DNA kept is the CDR3, 48 bases in frame from the first base. Germline trimming amounts to 4 bases on V and 4 bases on J, with 9 as the count of junction bases outside the gene matches. This clonotype was sampled from a man older than 75 with acute or convalescent COVID-19. Sequenced: peripheral blood. The rearrangement combines TRBV5-1 with TRBJ2-2; 8 middle bases align to TRBD1. The CDR3: CASSLQGARGTGELFF. The bases read TGCGCCAGCAGCCTGCAGGGGGCGCGAGGCACCGGGGAGCTGTTTTTT.